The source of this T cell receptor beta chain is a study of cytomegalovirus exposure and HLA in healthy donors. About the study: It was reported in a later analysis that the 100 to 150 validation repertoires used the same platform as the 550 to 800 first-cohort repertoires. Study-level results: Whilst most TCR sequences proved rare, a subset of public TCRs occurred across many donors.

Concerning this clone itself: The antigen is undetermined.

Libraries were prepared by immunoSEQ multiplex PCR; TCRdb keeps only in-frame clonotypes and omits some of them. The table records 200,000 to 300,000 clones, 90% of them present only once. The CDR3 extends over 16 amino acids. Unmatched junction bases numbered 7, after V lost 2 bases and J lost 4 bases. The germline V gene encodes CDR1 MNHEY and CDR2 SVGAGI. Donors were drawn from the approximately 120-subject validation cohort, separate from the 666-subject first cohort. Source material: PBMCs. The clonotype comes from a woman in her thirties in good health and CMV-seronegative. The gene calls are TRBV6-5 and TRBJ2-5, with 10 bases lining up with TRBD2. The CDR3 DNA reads TGTGCCAGCAGTTACGGGCTAGCGGGAGTTACAGAGACCCAGTACTTC. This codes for CASSYGLAGVTETQYF.